Each of the 15 T cell receptor beta chains below was sequenced from the same sample in a study of Graves' ophthalmopathy and Graves' hyperthyroidism. The study amplified TCR beta CDR3 regions using RNA transcripts. Second-round multiplex PCR came after first-round RT-PCR with HTBI primers. TCRdb ran MiXCR on the multiplex PCR reads and lists one entry per CDR3 protein. The sample holds 680,000 or so distinct CDR3 sequences, over 20% seen once. The sample consisted of peripheral blood. All receptors come from a woman aged 18-29 years with stable Graves' hyperthyroidism. Some clones in this sample may be carry-over from other donors' samples.

This clonotype was recorded many times. The chain carries TRBV20-1 and TRBJ1-2, with unresolved D. Looked up from germline, CDR1 is DFQATT and CDR2 is SNEGSKA (reference sequence). This CDR3 has 9 amino acids. The germline V and J ends were trimmed by 3 bases and 8 bases, with 4 bases remaining between them. CDR3 sequence: CSASQGYTF. CDR3 bases: TGCAGTGCTAGTCAGGGCTACACCTTC.

This clonotype was recorded many times. This rearrangement joins TRBV11-2 to TRBJ1-2; no definite D call. V was cut by 4 bases and J by 4 bases, with 7 bases left in between. Germline loops: CDR1 SGHAT, CDR2 FQNNGV. The CDR3 totals 12 residues. CDR3 amino acids: CASSSHTYGYTF. DNA of the CDR3: TGTGCCAGCAGCTCTCACACCTATGGCTACACCTTC.

This clonotype has ten or more counts. The chain employs TRBV12-3 or TRBV12-4 and TRBJ1-2; D might be TRBD1 (6 bases). This CDR3 has 11 residues. Between the trimmed V and J ends, which lost 6 bases and 7 bases, there was a span of 9 bases. In DNA form, the CDR3 reads TGTGCCAGCAGGTACAGGGTTGGCTACACCTTC. The encoded protein is CASRYRVGYTF.

This clonotype came up many times. The chain couples TRBV30 to TRBJ1-2, with D perhaps TRBD1 (6 bases). Germline V gene data show CDR1 as GTSNPN and CDR2 as SVGIG (reference sequence). Trimming shortened V by 3 bases and J by 6 bases, and 14 bases separated the two germline ends. The CDR3 has 13 residues. The CDR3 spells CAWRTGQRNGYTF. The CDR3 region has the DNA TGTGCCTGGAGGACCGGACAGAGGAATGGCTACACCTTC.

The genes are TRBV10-3 and TRBJ2-5, with D unresolved. Germline V gene sequence: CDR1 ENHRY, CDR2 SYGVKD. This CDR3 has 13 residues. Deletions cut 2 bases from V and 2 bases from J, with 6 bases between. CDR3 loop: CAISEAEQETQYF. CDR3 nucleotide sequence: TGTGCCATCAGTGAGGCGGAACAAGAGACCCAGTACTTC.

This clonotype has at least ten counts. The J gene is TRBJ2-7, the V gene TRBV28, with 7 bases aligning to TRBD2. Germline V gene data show CDR1 as MDHEN and CDR2 as SYDVKM. The CDR3 sequence is 15 residues long. V dropped 6 bases and J dropped 0; count of bases not matched to a gene: 8. In DNA, the CDR3 is TGTGCCAGCAGACCAGGGACTAAGCTCTCCTACGAGCAGTACTTC. Its translation is CASRPGTKLSYEQYF.

This clonotype has a count of ten or more. The V call is TRBV12-3 or TRBV12-4, the J call TRBJ2-5; 10 bases fit TRBD1. The CDR3 sequence is 17 residues long. The junction had 9 bases not matched to a gene; V was cut back by 0 bases and J by 5 bases. This CDR3 is CASSLAGGDRGLETQYF. The CDR3 coding sequence is TGTGCCAGCAGTTTAGCAGGAGGGGACAGGGGCCTGGAGACCCAGTACTTC.

The chain uses TRBV10-3 and TRBJ1-5; no clear D gene. Germline CDR1 ENHRY, CDR2 SYGVKD. The CDR3 spans 14 residues. Trimming cost V 5 bases and J 7 bases, with 15 bases left between them. The CDR3 bases are TGTGCCATCAGTACGTCTTTTTTTGGACAGCCCCAGCATTTT. This encodes CAISTSFFGQPQHF.

This clonotype was picked up one time. A much larger clonotype is one base distant, so this may be a read error. The rearrangement uses TRBV2 and TRBJ1-1; TRBD1 aligns across 7 bases. This CDR3 comprises 13 residues. Germline V gives CDR1 SNHLY, CDR2 FYNNEI. The DNA of the CDR3 is TGTGCCAGCATAGACAGGGAGACCACTGAAGCTTGCTTT. It is translated as CASIDRETTEACF.

There are many counts of this clonotype. The genes are TRBV11-3 and TRBJ2-7; TRBD1 aligns across 7 bases. Trimming removed 1 base from V and 6 bases from J; junction bases left unmatched: 12. This CDR3 is 16 amino acids long. In germline, CDR1 is SGHNT, CDR2 YENEEA. The CDR3 DNA is TGTGCCAGCAGCTTAGGACAGGGACCTCGCCGTGGCGAGCAGTACTTC. It is translated as CASSLGQGPRRGEQYF.

Many counts were recorded for this clonotype. This rearrangement joins TRBV28 to TRBJ1-5, with D uncertain. V lost 6 bases and J 5 bases, leaving 8 bases between the germline ends. Per the germline V gene, CDR1 is MDHEN and CDR2 is SYDVKM. The CDR3 is 12 amino acids. For the CDR3, the DNA is TGTGCCAGCAGAATCTGGGATCAGCCCCAGCATTTT. Translation: CASRIWDQPQHF.

This clonotype was observed at least ten times. The chain has TRBV27 and TRBJ2-7, with 7 nucleotides matching TRBD2. The V gene's germline CDR1 is MNHEY and CDR2 SMNVEV (reference sequence). The ends lost 8 bases at V and 0 bases at J; junction bases unmatched: 7. The CDR3 covers 14 residues. The CDR3 coding sequence is TGTGCCAGCGGACGCGGGGGACCCTCCTACGAGCAGTACTTC. Translated: CASGRGGPSYEQYF.

This clonotype came up many times. This chain connects TRBV29-1 to TRBJ1-1; maybe TRBD1 (6 bases). The germline V gene encodes CDR1 SQVTM and CDR2 ANQGSEA. Trimming took 4 bases from V and 4 from J, leaving 13 bases between them. CDR3 size: 13 residues. The CDR3 region has the DNA TGCAGCGTTGTGTCCCAGGGGCGCACTGAAGCTTTCTTT. Translating it yields CSVVSQGRTEAFF.

Turning to this clonotype: In this CDR3 the conserved last residue, phenylalanine or tryptophan, is missing, so a read error is likely. The rearrangement uses TRBV14 and TRBJ1-2; D possibly corresponds to TRBD1 (6 bases). Per germline, CDR1 SGHDN and CDR2 FVKESK. The V end was cut by 5 bases, the J end by 3 bases, with 37 bases between. The CDR3 totals 22 residues. CDR3 sequence reads: CASSTDLATPKGVAGAHYGYTV. CDR3 bases: TGTGCCAGCAGCACCGATCTGGCGACCCCAAAAGGGGTGGCAGGGGCCCACTATGGCTACACCGTC.

V and J are TRBV5-5 and TRBJ2-5; 8 bases are shared with TRBD1. The germline V gene has CDR1 SGHKS and CDR2 YYEKEE (reference sequence). V lost 4 bases to trimming and J lost 5 bases; unmatched junction nucleotides: 7. The CDR3 is made up of 14 amino acids. CDR3 sequence reads: CASSVTGARETQYF. The CDR3, as DNA: TGTGCCAGCAGCGTGACAGGGGCACGGGAGACCCAGTACTTC.